This TCR beta chain was observed in a study of human T cells and chemical hapten exposure. Study background: On the upper back, patch tests were applied with 0.01% DPC and read at 6 days. Predominantly women, the patients had alopecia areata, totalis or universalis. The study, taken as a whole, reports: Expanded TCRs produced significantly more large CDR3 similarity clusters than controls did.

With respect to this clonotype: Its antigen is as yet unknown.

V gave up 1 base and J gave up 8 bases, with 7 bases separating them. CDR3 size: 12 residues. Germline CDR1 is SGHTA and CDR2 is FQGNSA. Time point described: patch test 1, 2 weeks after DPC sensitization. Treatment denoted: therapeutic diphenylcyclopropenone sensitization with weekly scalp DPC. The study used a library that attached unique molecular identifiers to individual cDNA molecules. Each CDR3 protein gets one entry after TCRdb re-called the RACE reads with MiXCR. Of 40,000 to 60,000 distinct CDR3 sequences detected, about a tenth appear once; the ten largest clones hold just under 4.5%. The chain links TRBV7-2 to TRBJ2-3, with D unclear. The clonotype originates from a woman in her forties or fifties with alopecia areata. Some clones in this sample may be carry-over from other donors' samples. Sequencing was performed on whole blood, taken in connection with sensitization to the hapten diphenylcyclopropenone (DPC). The CDR3 loop reads CASSLDLGTQYF. For the CDR3, the DNA is TGTGCCAGCAGCTTAGACCTTGGTACGCAGTATTTT. Full variable domain (outside the CDR3, taken from reference TRBV7-2 and TRBJ2-3): GAGVSQSPSNKVTEKGKDVELRCDPISGHTALYWYRQSLGQGLEFLIYFQGNSAPDKSGLPSDRFSAERTGGSVSTLTIQRTQQEDSAVYLCASSLDLGTQYFGPGTRLTVL.